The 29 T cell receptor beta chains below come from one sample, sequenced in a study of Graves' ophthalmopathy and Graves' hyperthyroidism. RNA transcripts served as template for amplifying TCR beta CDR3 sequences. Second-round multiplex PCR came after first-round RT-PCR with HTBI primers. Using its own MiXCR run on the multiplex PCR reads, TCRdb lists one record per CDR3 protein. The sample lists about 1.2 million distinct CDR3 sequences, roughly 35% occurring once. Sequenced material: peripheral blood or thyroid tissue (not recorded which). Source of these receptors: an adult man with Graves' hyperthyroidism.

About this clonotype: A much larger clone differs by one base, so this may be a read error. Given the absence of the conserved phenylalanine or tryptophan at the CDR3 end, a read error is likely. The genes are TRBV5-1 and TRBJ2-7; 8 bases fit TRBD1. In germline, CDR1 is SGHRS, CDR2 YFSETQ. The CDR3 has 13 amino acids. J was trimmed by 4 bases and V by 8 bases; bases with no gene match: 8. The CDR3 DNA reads TGCGCCAGTTCGGCGGGACAGGAGTACGAGCAGTACCTC. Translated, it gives CASSAGQEYEQYL.

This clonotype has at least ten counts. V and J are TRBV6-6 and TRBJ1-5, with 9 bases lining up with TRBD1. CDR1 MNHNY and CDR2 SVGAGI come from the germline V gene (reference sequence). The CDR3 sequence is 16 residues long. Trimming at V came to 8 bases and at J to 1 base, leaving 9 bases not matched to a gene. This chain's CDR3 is CASRTDRGLSNQPQHF. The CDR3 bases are TGTGCCAGCCGGACGGACAGGGGTCTAAGCAATCAGCCCCAGCATTTT.

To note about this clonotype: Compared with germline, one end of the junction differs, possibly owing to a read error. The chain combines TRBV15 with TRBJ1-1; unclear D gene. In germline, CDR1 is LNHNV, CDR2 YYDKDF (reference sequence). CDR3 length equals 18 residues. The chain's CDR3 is CATSSYVYRPLKNTEAFF. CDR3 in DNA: TGTGCAACCAGCAGTTACGTGTACCGACCCCTGAAGAACACTGAAGCTTTCTTT.

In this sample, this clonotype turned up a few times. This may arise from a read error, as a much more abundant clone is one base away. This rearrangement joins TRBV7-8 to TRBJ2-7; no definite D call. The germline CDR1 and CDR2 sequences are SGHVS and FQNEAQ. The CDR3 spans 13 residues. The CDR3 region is CTSSLAPDAGSHF. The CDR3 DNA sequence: TGTACCAGCAGCTTAGCCCCTGACGCCGGGTCGCACTTC.

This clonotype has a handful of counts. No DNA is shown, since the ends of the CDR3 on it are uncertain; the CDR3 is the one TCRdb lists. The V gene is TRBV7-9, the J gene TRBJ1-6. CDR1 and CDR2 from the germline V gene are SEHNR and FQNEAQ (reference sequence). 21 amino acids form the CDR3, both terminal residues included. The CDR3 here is CASSFYICSAADGDYNSPLHF.

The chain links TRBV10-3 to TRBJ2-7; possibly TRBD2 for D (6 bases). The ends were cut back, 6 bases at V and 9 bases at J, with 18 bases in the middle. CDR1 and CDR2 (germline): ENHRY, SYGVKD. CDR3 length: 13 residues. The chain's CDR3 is CAISPGPGGWQYF. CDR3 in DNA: TGTGCCATCAGCCCCGGCCCCGGGGGTTGGCAGTACTTC.

The CDR3 coding sequence is TGTGCCAGCAGCCAAGCCCCCGGAGGGGCACAAAACTATGGCTACACCTTC. Its translation is CASSQAPGGAQNYGYTF. The V gene is TRBV5-6, the J gene TRBJ1-2, with a tentative D call TRBD1 (5 bases). CDR3 length: 17 residues. V dropped 4 bases and J dropped 2 bases, with 21 bases sitting between them. Germline V gene lookup returns CDR1 SGHDT and CDR2 YYEEEE.

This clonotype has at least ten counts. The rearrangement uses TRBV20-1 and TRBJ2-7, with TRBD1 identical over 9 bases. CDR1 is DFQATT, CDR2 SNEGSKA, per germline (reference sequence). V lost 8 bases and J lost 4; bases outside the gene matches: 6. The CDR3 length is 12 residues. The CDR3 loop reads CSPGQGRYEQYF. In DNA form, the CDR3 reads TGCAGTCCAGGACAGGGGAGGTACGAGCAGTACTTC.

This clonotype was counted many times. Here the CDR3 DNA reads TGTGCCAGTAAGGCCGAGGAGTATAGCAATCAGCCCCAGCATTTT. Residues: CASKAEEYSNQPQHF. The chain is built from TRBV19 and TRBJ1-5; D unclear. The CDR3 is made up of 15 amino acids. Germline V gene lookup returns CDR1 LNHDA and CDR2 SQIVND (reference sequence). V lost 7 bases and J 0 bases, leaving 13 bases between the germline ends.

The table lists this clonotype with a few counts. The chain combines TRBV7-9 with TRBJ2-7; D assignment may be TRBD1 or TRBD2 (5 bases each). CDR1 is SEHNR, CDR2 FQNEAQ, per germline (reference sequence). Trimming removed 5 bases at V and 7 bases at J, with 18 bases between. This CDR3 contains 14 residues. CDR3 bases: TGTGCCAGCAGCATATGGGACCCGTCGGGAGAGCAGTACTTC. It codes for CASSIWDPSGEQYF.

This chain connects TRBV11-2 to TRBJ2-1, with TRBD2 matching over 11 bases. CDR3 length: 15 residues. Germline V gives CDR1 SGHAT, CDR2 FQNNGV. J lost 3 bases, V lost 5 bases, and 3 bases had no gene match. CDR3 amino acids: CASSLTSGNYNEQFF. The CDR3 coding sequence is TGTGCCAGCAGCCTGACTAGCGGGAACTACAATGAGCAGTTCTTC.

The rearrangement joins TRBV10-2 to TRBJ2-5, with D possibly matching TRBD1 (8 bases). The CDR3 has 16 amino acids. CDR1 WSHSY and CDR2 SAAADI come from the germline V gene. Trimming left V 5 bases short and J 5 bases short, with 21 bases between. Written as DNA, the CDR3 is TGCGCCAGCAGTATTAGCAGCCTACAGGGGGGGGAGACCCAGTACTTC. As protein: CASSISSLQGGETQYF.

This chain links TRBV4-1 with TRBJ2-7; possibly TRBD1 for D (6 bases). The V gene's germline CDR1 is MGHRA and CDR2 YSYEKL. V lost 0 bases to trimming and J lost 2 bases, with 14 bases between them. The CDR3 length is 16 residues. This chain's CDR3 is CASSQDARTAAYEQYF. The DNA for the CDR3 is TGCGCCAGCAGCCAAGACGCGAGGACAGCCGCCTACGAGCAGTACTTC.

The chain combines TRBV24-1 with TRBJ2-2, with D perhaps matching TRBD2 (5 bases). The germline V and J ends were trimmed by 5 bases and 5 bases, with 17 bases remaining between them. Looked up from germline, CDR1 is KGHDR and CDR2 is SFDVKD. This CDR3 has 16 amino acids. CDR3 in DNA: TGTGCCACCAGTGCGGACTTCGGCGGACTTACCGGGGAGCTGTTTTTT. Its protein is CATSADFGGLTGELFF.

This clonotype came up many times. The CDR3 DNA is TGCAGTGCTAGAGAATCAGGTCGGGGCTACACCTTC. Translated: CSARESGRGYTF. The rearrangement uses TRBV20-1 and TRBJ1-2, with unresolved D. The germline V and J ends were trimmed by 0 bases and 8 bases, with 10 bases remaining between them. Germline lookup yields CDR1 DFQATT and CDR2 SNEGSKA (reference sequence). The CDR3 has 12 residues.

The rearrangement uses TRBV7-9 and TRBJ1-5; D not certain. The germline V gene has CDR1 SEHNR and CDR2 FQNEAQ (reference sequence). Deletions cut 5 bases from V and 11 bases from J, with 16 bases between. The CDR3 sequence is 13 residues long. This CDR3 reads CASSDTPRETQHF. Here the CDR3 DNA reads TGTGCCAGCAGCGATACCCCAAGAGAGACCCAGCATTTT. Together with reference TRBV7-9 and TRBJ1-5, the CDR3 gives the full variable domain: DTGVSQNPRHKITKRGQNVTFRCDPISEHNRLYWYRQTLGQGPEFLTYFQNEAQLEKSRLLSDRFSAERPKGSFSTLEIQRTEQGDSAMYLCASSDTPRETQHFGDGTRLSIL.

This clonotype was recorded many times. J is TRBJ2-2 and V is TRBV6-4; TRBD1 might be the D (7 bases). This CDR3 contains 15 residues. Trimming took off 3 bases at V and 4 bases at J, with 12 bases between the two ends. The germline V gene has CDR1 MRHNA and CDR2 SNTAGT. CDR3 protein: CASSEGGGVTGELFF. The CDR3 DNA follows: TGTGCCAGCAGTGAAGGAGGGGGCGTCACCGGGGAGCTGTTTTTT.

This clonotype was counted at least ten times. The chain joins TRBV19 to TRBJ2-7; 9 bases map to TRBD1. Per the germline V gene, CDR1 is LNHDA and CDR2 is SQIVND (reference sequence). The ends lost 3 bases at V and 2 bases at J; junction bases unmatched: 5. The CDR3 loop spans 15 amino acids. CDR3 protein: CASSISGQGPYEQYF. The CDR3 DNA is TGTGCCAGTAGTATCTCTGGACAGGGGCCCTACGAGCAGTACTTC.

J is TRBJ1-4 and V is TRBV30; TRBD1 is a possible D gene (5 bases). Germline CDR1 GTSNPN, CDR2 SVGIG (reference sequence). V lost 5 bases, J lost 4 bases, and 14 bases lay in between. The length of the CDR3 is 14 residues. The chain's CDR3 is CAWGRQPINEKLFF. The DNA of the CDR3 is TGTGCCTGGGGGCGACAGCCGATTAATGAAAAACTGTTTTTT.

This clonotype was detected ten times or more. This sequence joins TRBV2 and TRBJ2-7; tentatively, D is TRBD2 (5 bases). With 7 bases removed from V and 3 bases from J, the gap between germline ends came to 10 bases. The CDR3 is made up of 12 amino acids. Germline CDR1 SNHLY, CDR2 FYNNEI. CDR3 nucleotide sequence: TGTGCCAGCATGAGGGCGGTCTACGAGCAGTACTTC. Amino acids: CASMRAVYEQYF.

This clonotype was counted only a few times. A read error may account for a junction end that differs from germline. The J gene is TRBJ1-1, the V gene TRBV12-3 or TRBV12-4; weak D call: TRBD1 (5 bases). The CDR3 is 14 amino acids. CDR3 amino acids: CAISLGTVNTEAFF. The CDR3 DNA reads TGTGCCATCAGTCTGGGGACGGTAAACACTGAAGCTTTCTTT.

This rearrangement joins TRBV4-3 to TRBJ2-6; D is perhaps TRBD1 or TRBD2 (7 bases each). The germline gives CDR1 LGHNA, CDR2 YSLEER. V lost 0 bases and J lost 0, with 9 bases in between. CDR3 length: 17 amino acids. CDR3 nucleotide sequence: TGCGCCAGCAGCCAAGACAGGGGGGGCTCTGGGGCCAACGTCCTGACTTTC. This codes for CASSQDRGGSGANVLTF.

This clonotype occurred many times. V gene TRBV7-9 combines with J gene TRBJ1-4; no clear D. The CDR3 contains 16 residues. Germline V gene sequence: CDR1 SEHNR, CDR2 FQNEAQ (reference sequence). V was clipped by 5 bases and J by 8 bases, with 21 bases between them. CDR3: CASSPLEGAEQEKLFF. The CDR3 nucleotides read TGTGCCAGCAGCCCTCTGGAGGGTGCTGAGCAGGAAAAACTGTTTTTT.

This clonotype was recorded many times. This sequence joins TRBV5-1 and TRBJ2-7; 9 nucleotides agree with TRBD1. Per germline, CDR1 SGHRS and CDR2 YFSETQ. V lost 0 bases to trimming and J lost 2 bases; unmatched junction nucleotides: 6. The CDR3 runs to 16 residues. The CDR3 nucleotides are TGCGCCAGCAGCTTGGGGGGACAGGGTCGGACCTACGAGCAGTACTTC. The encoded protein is CASSLGGQGRTYEQYF.

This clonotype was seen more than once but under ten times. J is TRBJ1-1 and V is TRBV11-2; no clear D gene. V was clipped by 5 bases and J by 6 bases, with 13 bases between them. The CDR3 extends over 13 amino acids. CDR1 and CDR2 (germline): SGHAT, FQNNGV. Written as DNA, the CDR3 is TGTGCCAGCAGCGCAATAGGGCCCCCTGAAGCTTTCTTT. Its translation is CASSAIGPPEAFF.

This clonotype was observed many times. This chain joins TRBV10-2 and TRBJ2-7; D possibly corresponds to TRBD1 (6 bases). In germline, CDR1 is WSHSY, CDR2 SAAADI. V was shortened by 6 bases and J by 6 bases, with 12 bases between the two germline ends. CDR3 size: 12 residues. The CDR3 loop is CASRLGAVEQYF. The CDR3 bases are TGCGCCAGCAGGCTGGGGGCTGTCGAGCAGTACTTC.

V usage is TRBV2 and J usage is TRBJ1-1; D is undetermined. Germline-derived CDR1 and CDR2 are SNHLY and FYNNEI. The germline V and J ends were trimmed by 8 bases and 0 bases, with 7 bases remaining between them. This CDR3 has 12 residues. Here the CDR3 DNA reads TGTGCCAGCTTAAGGATGAACACTGAAGCTTTCTTT. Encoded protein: CASLRMNTEAFF.

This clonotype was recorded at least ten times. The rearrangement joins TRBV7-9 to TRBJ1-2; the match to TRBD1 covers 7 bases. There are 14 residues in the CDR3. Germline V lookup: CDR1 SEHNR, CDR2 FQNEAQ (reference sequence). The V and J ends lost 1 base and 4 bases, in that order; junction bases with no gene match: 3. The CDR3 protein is CASSLVGDSYGYTF. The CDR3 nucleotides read TGTGCCAGCAGCTTAGTTGGGGACAGCTATGGCTACACCTTC.

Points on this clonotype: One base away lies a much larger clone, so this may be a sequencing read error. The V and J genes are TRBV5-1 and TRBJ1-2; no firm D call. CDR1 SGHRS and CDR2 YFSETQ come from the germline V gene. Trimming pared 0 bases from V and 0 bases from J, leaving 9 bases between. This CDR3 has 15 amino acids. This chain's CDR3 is CASSLEGHANYGYTF. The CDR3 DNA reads TGCGCCAGCAGCTTGGAAGGGCACGCTAACTATGGCTACACCTTC.